Below are 14 T cell receptor beta chains sequenced from a single sample in a study of T cell responses to AZD1222 COVID-19 vaccine. Measured with immunoSEQ multiplex PCR; TCRdb has only the in-frame clones, and not every one. The profile shows about 140,000 clones, roughly 82% of them singletons. Here the sequenced sample was peripheral blood, taken on day 0 of AZD1222 vaccination. The receptors shown here come from an adult in good health.

This clone was seen a single time. The genes are TRBV11-1 and TRBJ1-5; D not certain. Germline lookup yields CDR1 SGHAT and CDR2 FQDESV (reference sequence). The CDR3 runs to 16 residues. Between the trimmed V and J ends, which lost 5 bases and 0 bases, there was a span of 14 bases. CDR3 loop: CASSPRTIYSNQPQHF. As DNA, the CDR3 is TGTGCCAGCAGCCCAAGGACCATTTATAGCAATCAGCCCCAGCATTTT. Full variable domain (remainder filled in from reference TRBV11-1 and TRBJ1-5): EAEVAQSPRYKITEKSQAVAFWCDPISGHATLYWYRQILGQGPELLVQFQDESVVDDSQLPKDRFSAERLKGVDSTLKIQPAELGDSAMYLCASSPRTIYSNQPQHFGDGTRLSIL.

This clone appeared a single time. The chain carries TRBV28 and TRBJ1-2; D is possibly TRBD1 (6 bases). V dropped 3 bases and J dropped 8 bases, with 19 bases sitting between them. The CDR3 covers 15 residues. Germline lookup yields CDR1 MDHEN and CDR2 SYDVKM. The CDR3 is CASSLGGASVPGYTF. Written as DNA, the CDR3 is TGTGCCAGCAGTTTGGGGGGGGCGTCGGTCCCCGGCTACACCTTC.

The CDR3 region has the DNA TGTGCCAGCAGTTTACGAGGGGGCGGGGAGCTGTTTTTT. Encoded protein: CASSLRGGGELFF. This sequence joins TRBV28 and TRBJ2-2; D is possibly TRBD1 (6 bases). This CDR3 contains 13 residues. Per germline, CDR1 MDHEN and CDR2 SYDVKM. The ends were cut back, 2 bases at V and 7 bases at J, with 8 bases in the middle.

This chain links TRBV6-6 with TRBJ1-3; TRBD1 matches 7 bases. CDR1 and CDR2 from the germline V gene are MNHNY and SVGAGI (reference sequence). The V segment lost 7 bases and the J segment 3 bases; nucleotides outside the gene matches: 6. The CDR3 is 14 residues long. The CDR3 loop is CASKIGQVGNTIYF. CDR3 bases: TGTGCCAGCAAAATCGGACAGGTTGGAAACACCATATATTTT.

V is TRBV9 and J is TRBJ2-3; 9 bases fit TRBD1. The CDR3 loop spans 16 amino acids. Germline loops: CDR1 SGDLS, CDR2 YYNGEE. Trimming removed 4 bases from V and 4 bases from J; junction bases left unmatched: 10. CDR3 protein: CASSKRDREFADTQYF. The CDR3 bases are TGTGCCAGCAGCAAACGGGACAGGGAGTTTGCAGATACGCAGTATTTT.

The rearrangement links TRBV19 to TRBJ2-5; D is possibly TRBD1 or TRBD2 (6 bases each). V lost 4 bases, J lost 4 bases, and 13 bases lay in between. This CDR3 has 14 amino acids. The germline V gene encodes CDR1 LNHDA and CDR2 SQIVND (reference sequence). The CDR3: CASSRGGGGETQYF. The CDR3 nucleotides read TGTGCCAGTAGTAGAGGAGGGGGTGGAGAGACCCAGTACTTC. Looking up the rest from reference TRBV19 and TRBJ2-5 gives the full variable domain: DGGITQSPKYLFRKEGQNVTLSCEQNLNHDAMYWYRQDPGQGLRLIYYSQIVNDFQKGDIAEGYSVSREKKESFPLTVTSAQKNPTAFYLCASSRGGGGETQYFGPGTRLLVL.

The genes are TRBV9 and TRBJ1-1; D is ambiguous. V lost 0 bases and J lost 0, with 18 bases in between. Germline CDR1 SGDLS, CDR2 YYNGEE. The CDR3 has 18 amino acids. The CDR3 spells CASSVGIPNRRLNTEAFF. In nucleotides, the CDR3 is TGTGCCAGCAGCGTAGGAATCCCAAACCGCCGTTTGAACACTGAAGCTTTCTTT.

The chain carries TRBV3-1 (or the pseudogene TRBV3-2) and TRBJ1-1; 8 bases agree with TRBD1. After removal of 1 base from V and 5 bases from J, the junction contained 6 bases not matched to a gene. The CDR3 sequence is 15 residues long. Germline CDR1 and CDR2: LGHDT and YNNKEL (reference sequence). The CDR3 bases are TGTGCCAGCAGCCAAGGGGCAGGGGGCGGAACTGAAGCTTTCTTT. Translation gives CASSQGAGGGTEAFF.

This clone has only a few counts. The rearrangement joins TRBV2 to TRBJ2-7, with D unclear. Germline CDR1 reads SNHLY; CDR2 reads FYNNEI. V lost 8 bases, J lost 5 bases, and 13 bases lay in between. This CDR3 has 12 amino acids. The CDR3 nucleotides read TGTGCCAGCGAAGAGATTGGGAACGAGCAGTACTTC. Protein product: CASEEIGNEQYF.

For the CDR3, the DNA is TGTGCTAGTGGTTTGGGTCTTGGATGGGGAGAGACCCAGTACTTC. This translates into CASGLGLGWGETQYF. This rearrangement joins TRBV12-5 to TRBJ2-5; D gene unclear. The V gene's germline CDR1 is LGHNT and CDR2 FRNRAP. The CDR3 loop spans 15 amino acids. The germline V and J ends were trimmed by 1 base and 4 bases, with 13 bases remaining between them.

V is TRBV5-1 and J is TRBJ2-2; 8 bases align to TRBD2. The CDR3 length is 16 residues. Trimming took 0 bases from V and 5 from J; bases not matched to a gene: 6. CDR1 is SGHRS, CDR2 YFSETQ, per germline. The CDR3 DNA reads as TGCGCCAGCAGCTTGGAGGCGGGGGGCCGAACCGGGGAGCTGTTTTTT. It yields the protein CASSLEAGGRTGELFF.

The chain carries TRBV19 and TRBJ2-7, with 7 nucleotides matching TRBD2. The trim removed 9 bases at V and 2 bases at J, leaving 1 base unmatched. The CDR3 sequence is 11 residues long. CDR1 is LNHDA and CDR2 is SQIVND in the germline V gene (reference sequence). Here the CDR3 reads CASGGTYEQYF. The CDR3, as DNA: TGTGCCAGCGGGGGGACCTACGAGCAGTACTTC.

In this sample, this clone turned up once. The V and J genes are TRBV2 and TRBJ1-1; 8 bases align to TRBD1. CDR1 and CDR2 from the germline V gene are SNHLY and FYNNEI. V shed 10 bases, J shed 0 bases, and the junction held 10 bases outside the gene matches. The CDR3 covers 15 residues. CDR3 region: CATKDRVNMNTEAFF. CDR3 DNA sequence: TGTGCCACCAAGGACAGGGTGAACATGAACACTGAAGCTTTCTTT. Drawing the rest from reference TRBV2 and TRBJ1-1, the complete variable domain is EPEVTQTPSHQVTQMGQEVILRCVPISNHLYFYWYRQILGQKVEFLVSFYNNEISEKSEIFDDQFSVERPDGSNFTLKIRSTKLEDSAMYFCATKDRVNMNTEAFFGQGTRLTVV.

This clone was counted once. This chain connects TRBV28 to TRBJ1-6, with a weak D call TRBD1 (6 bases). The CDR3 is 14 residues long. Germline lookup yields CDR1 MDHEN and CDR2 SYDVKM. The V end was cut by 3 bases, the J end by 7 bases, with 10 bases between. The CDR3 DNA is TGTGCCAGCAGTTTGGGGACACCGAATTCACCCCTCCACTTT. Translated: CASSLGTPNSPLHF.